Listed here are 3 T cell receptor beta chains from one sample, sequenced in a study of T-cell reconstitution after alpha-beta-depleted transplantation in children. For TCRbeta, the library was prepared with unique molecular identifiers. TCRdb reprocessed the PCR reads with MiXCR, giving one entry per CDR3 protein. This sample has some 830,000 distinct CDR3 sequences; roughly 15% occur once, and the top ten carry approximately 5%. The source material was PBMCs, mostly from graft donor cells, sampled 360 days after TCRalphabeta/CD19-depleted stem cell transplant. Receptors originate from a male patient younger than 18 who had a stem cell transplant for acute lymphoblastic leukemia, so the T cells may come from the graft donor.

This sequence joins TRBV12-3 or TRBV12-4 and TRBJ2-7, with TRBD2 matching 9 bases. The CDR3 is 15 residues long. Unmatched junction bases numbered 9, after V lost 2 bases and J lost 7 bases. CDR3 sequence: CASSLPGGRAPEQYF. The DNA for the CDR3 is TGTGCCAGCAGTTTACCCGGCGGGAGGGCCCCGGAGCAGTACTTC.

V usage is TRBV5-1 and J usage is TRBJ2-3; TRBD2 agrees at 7 bases. This CDR3 is 14 amino acids long. The V and J ends lost 0 bases and 5 bases, in that order; junction bases with no gene match: 3. The germline V gene encodes CDR1 SGHRS and CDR2 YFSETQ. CDR3 nucleotide sequence: TGCGCCAGCAGCTTGGGGACTAGGGGAGATACGCAGTATTTT. Its translation is CASSLGTRGDTQYF.

This clonotype has just a few counts. This chain uses TRBV7-9 with TRBJ2-5; possibly TRBD2 for D (5 bases). This CDR3 comprises 14 residues. Germline V gene data show CDR1 as SEHNR and CDR2 as FQNEAQ (reference sequence). The V and J ends lost 0 bases and 6 bases respectively, with 11 bases between them. The CDR3 DNA reads TGTGCCAGCAGCTTAGCGTTAGCGACAAAGACCCAGTACTTC. It yields the protein CASSLALATKTQYF.